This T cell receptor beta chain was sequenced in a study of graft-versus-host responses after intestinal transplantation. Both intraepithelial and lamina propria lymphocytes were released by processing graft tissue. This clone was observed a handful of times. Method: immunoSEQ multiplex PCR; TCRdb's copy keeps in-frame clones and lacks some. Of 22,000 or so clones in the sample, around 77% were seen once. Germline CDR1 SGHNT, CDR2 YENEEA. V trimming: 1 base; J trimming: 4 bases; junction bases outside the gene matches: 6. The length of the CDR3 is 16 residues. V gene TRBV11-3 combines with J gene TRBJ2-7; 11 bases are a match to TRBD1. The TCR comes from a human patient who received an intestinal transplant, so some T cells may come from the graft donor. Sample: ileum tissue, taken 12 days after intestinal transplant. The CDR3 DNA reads TGTGCCAGCAGCTTAGGGGCTGGGACAGGGGGTTACGAGCAGTACTTC. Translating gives CASSLGAGTGGYEQYF.